Following are 19 T cell receptor beta chains from one sample sequenced in a study of regulatory T cells in long-lasting Graves disease. Time point noted: newly diagnosed GD, antithyroid drugs for less than 3 months. Generation of the TCR library employed RNA extracted from PBMCs. Construction of the TCR beta libraries employed iRepertoire HTBI primers in conjunction with Arm-PCR of CDR3 regions. TCRdb processed the multiplex PCR reads anew with MiXCR; each CDR3 protein has one entry. The data show over 500,000 distinct CDR3 sequences, roughly 15% seen once. The same data also went into a second study, on T cells in Graves' hyperthyroidism and ophthalmopathy.

The source material was peripheral blood mononuclear cells (PBMCs), sampled at new diagnosis, from a patient treated with antithyroid drugs. Receptor source: a woman aged 25 to 39 with Graves disease.

V usage is TRBV20-1 and J usage is TRBJ2-1; 12 nucleotides align to TRBD2. The CDR3 extends over 14 amino acids. The J segment lost 9 bases and the V segment lost 5 bases, leaving 8 bases of the junction unmatched. Looked up from germline, CDR1 is DFQATT and CDR2 is SNEGSKA (reference sequence). CDR3 DNA: TGCAGTGCTTTTTCTAGCGGGAGGGCGAGTGAGCAGTTCTTC. Its protein product is CSAFSSGRASEQFF.

Note on this clonotype: Its ends do not fully match the called genes, so a read error is possible. V and J are TRBV5-1 and TRBJ2-7; 9 bases align to TRBD1. The CDR3 covers 18 residues. From germline, CDR1 is SGHRS and CDR2 YFSETQ. The CDR3 nucleotides read TGCGCCAGCCGGACTACGGGACAGGGACTAAGGAGCTCCTACGAGCAGTACTTT. It codes for CASRTTGQGLRSSYEQYF.

This clonotype appeared many times. The chain employs TRBV12-3 or TRBV12-4 and TRBJ2-1, with 10 positions matching TRBD1. There are 16 residues in the CDR3. V trimming: 6 bases; J trimming: 8 bases; junction bases outside the gene matches: 13. The CDR3: CASRPRPGTGEDEQFF. For the CDR3, the DNA is TGTGCCAGCAGGCCCCGCCCCGGGACAGGGGAAGATGAGCAGTTCTTC.

This clonotype showed up just a few times. V usage is TRBV7-9 and J usage is TRBJ2-6; D uncertain. CDR1 and CDR2 (germline): SEHNR, FQNEAQ (reference sequence). This CDR3 has 16 residues. The V end lost 0 bases, the J end lost 0 bases, and 6 bases lay between the germline ends. This CDR3 is CASSLAGISGANVLTF. CDR3 in DNA: TGTGCCAGCAGCTTAGCGGGGATCTCTGGGGCCAACGTCCTGACTTTC.

This clonotype was found a few times. The gene calls are TRBV5-1 and TRBJ2-5, with 13 bases identical to TRBD2. J was trimmed by 7 bases and V by 4 bases; bases with no gene match: 7. CDR3 length: 15 residues. Germline V gives CDR1 SGHRS, CDR2 YFSETQ. The CDR3 DNA reads TGCGCCAGCAGCGAGGGACTAGCGGGAATAGGGACCCAGTACTTC. Translation: CASSEGLAGIGTQYF.

This clonotype was observed at least ten times. The V call is TRBV10-2, the J call TRBJ2-3; D possibly uses TRBD1 or TRBD2 (7 bases each). The CDR3 has 15 amino acids. Germline V gene lookup returns CDR1 WSHSY and CDR2 SAAADI. Trimming took 4 bases from V and 2 from J, leaving 13 bases between them. The CDR3 region is CASSGQGGLTDTQYF. For the CDR3, the DNA is TGCGCCAGCAGTGGACAGGGAGGGCTCACAGATACGCAGTATTTT.

This clonotype was seen ten or more times. The chain carries TRBV28 and TRBJ1-1; no clear D. V lost 3 bases and J 4 bases, leaving 6 bases between the germline ends. CDR3 length equals 12 residues. Germline loops: CDR1 MDHEN, CDR2 SYDVKM. The CDR3 sequence: CASSFQPTEAFF. CDR3 DNA sequence: TGTGCCAGCAGTTTTCAGCCCACTGAAGCTTTCTTT. The full variable domain, completed using reference TRBV28 and TRBJ1-1, is DVKVTQSSRYLVKRTGEKVFLECVQDMDHENMFWYRQDPGLGLRLIYFSYDVKMKEKGDIPEGYSVSREKKERFSLILESASTNQTSMYLCASSFQPTEAFFGQGTRLTVV.

This clonotype was counted at least ten times. The chain recombines TRBV7-9 with TRBJ2-1, with 10 bases lining up with TRBD2. V lost 1 base and J lost 4; bases outside the gene matches: 7. This CDR3 comprises 17 residues. CDR1 SEHNR and CDR2 FQNEAQ come from the germline V gene (reference sequence). The CDR3 nucleotides read TGTGCCAGCAGCTTAGGATTTGGACTAGCGGTTTACAATGAGCAGTTCTTC. It codes for CASSLGFGLAVYNEQFF.

This clonotype was counted ten times or more. V and J are TRBV20-1 and TRBJ1-1; 7 nucleotides agree with TRBD1. This CDR3 spans 14 amino acids. Trimming took 7 bases from V and 2 from J; bases not matched to a gene: 10. Germline V gene lookup returns CDR1 DFQATT and CDR2 SNEGSKA (reference sequence). The CDR3 coding sequence is TGCAGTGGCCCTCCGACAGGGAGAAACACTGAAGCTTTCTTT. This codes for CSGPPTGRNTEAFF.

Many counts were recorded for this clonotype. The V and J genes are TRBV7-9 and TRBJ2-5; 11 positions agree with TRBD2. CDR3 length equals 15 residues. Germline CDR1 reads SEHNR; CDR2 reads FQNEAQ (reference sequence). V lost 4 bases and J lost 6; bases outside the gene matches: 7. This CDR3 is CASSSIAGGRQTQYF. Here the CDR3 DNA reads TGTGCCAGCAGCTCCATAGCGGGAGGGCGTCAGACCCAGTACTTC.

This clonotype was seen many times. This chain links TRBV11-2 with TRBJ1-2; 10 nucleotides agree with TRBD1. J lost 4 bases, V lost 3 bases, and 5 bases had no gene match. Germline assignment: CDR1 SGHAT and CDR2 FQNNGV. The CDR3 covers 15 residues. The CDR3 sequence is CASSLTGGKLYGYTF. The CDR3 DNA is TGTGCCAGCAGCTTGACAGGGGGCAAGCTCTATGGCTACACCTTC.

In this sample, this clonotype turned up a few times. This rearrangement joins TRBV28 to TRBJ2-6, with a weak D call TRBD2 (5 bases). Trimming stripped 5 bases from V and 3 bases from J, with 8 bases between. Germline loops: CDR1 MDHEN, CDR2 SYDVKM. This CDR3 is built from 14 residues. The CDR3 DNA reads as TGTGCCAGCAGTGGAACTAGTGGGGCCAACGTCCTGACTTTC. Encoded protein: CASSGTSGANVLTF.

The chain recombines TRBV3-1 with TRBJ2-7; TRBD2 matches at 8 bases. The CDR3 sequence is 15 residues long. V shed 7 bases and J 3 bases; nucleotides not matched to a gene: 11. The germline V gene encodes CDR1 LGHDT and CDR2 YNNKEL (reference sequence). The CDR3 DNA is TGTGCCAGCAAGGGATTAGCGGGACCCAGCTACGAGCAGTACTTC. It translates to CASKGLAGPSYEQYF.

This clonotype was counted only a few times. This sequence joins TRBV13 and TRBJ2-5; 8 nucleotides agree with TRBD2. Per germline, CDR1 PRHDT and CDR2 FYEKMQ (reference sequence). The CDR3 consists of 15 residues. Unmatched junction bases numbered 9, after V lost 5 bases and J lost 4 bases. The CDR3 here is CASSLANSGGETQYF. The CDR3 nucleotides read TGTGCCAGCAGCCTTGCCAACAGCGGGGGAGAGACCCAGTACTTC. Filled out from reference TRBV13 and TRBJ2-5, the complete variable domain reads AAGVIQSPRHLIKEKRETATLKCYPIPRHDTVYWYQQGPGQDPQFLISFYEKMQSDKGSIPDRFSAQQFSDYHSELNMSSLELGDSALYFCASSLANSGGETQYFGPGTRLLVL.

This clonotype was detected many times. This sequence joins TRBV2 and TRBJ1-1; possible D gene TRBD1, 6 bases. Germline loops: CDR1 SNHLY, CDR2 FYNNEI. CDR3 length equals 13 residues. With 8 bases removed from V and 5 bases from J, the gap between germline ends came to 15 bases. Here the CDR3 DNA reads TGTGCCAGCGCGACCACAGGGAGAACTGAAGCTTTCTTT. Translation: CASATTGRTEAFF.

This clonotype was recorded at least ten times. The rearrangement links TRBV7-8 to TRBJ1-1; D gene unclear. CDR1 SGHVS and CDR2 FQNEAQ come from the germline V gene. The CDR3 runs to 14 residues. The V and J ends lost 3 bases and 0 bases respectively, with 8 bases between them. The CDR3 sequence: CASSLTTLNTEAFF. The CDR3 nucleotides are TGTGCCAGCAGCTTGACCACATTGAACACTGAAGCTTTCTTT.

In this sample, this clonotype turned up many times. The chain uses TRBV6-1 and TRBJ2-1; D is perhaps TRBD2 (7 bases). The germline V gene encodes CDR1 MNHNS and CDR2 SASEGT. CDR3 length: 15 amino acids. The V gene lost 8 bases and the J gene lost 0 bases, with 14 bases spanning the gap. CDR3 in DNA: TGTGCCAGCGAGGGGGGGGGCGGCTCCTACAATGAGCAGTTCTTC. This translates into CASEGGGGSYNEQFF.

This clonotype was seen more than once but under ten times. The chain couples TRBV6-5 to TRBJ2-3; D possibly corresponds to TRBD2 (6 bases). The V end was cut by 2 bases, the J end by 15 bases, with 21 bases between. CDR3 length equals 14 residues. Germline assignment: CDR1 MNHEY and CDR2 SVGAGI. This chain's CDR3 is CASSYTKSGTQYYF. As DNA, the CDR3 is TGTGCCAGCAGTTACACTAAGTCCGGGACTCAGTACTATTTT.

In this sample, this clonotype turned up a few times. V and J are TRBV29-1 and TRBJ1-3; TRBD1 might be the D (5 bases). V was shortened by 4 bases and J by 3 bases, with 7 bases between the two germline ends. CDR1 is SQVTM, CDR2 ANQGSEA, per germline. The CDR3 contains 12 residues. CDR3 protein: CSVGGFGNTIYF. The CDR3, as DNA: TGCAGCGTTGGGGGGTTTGGAAACACCATATATTTT.